Listed below are T cell receptor beta chains from one sample, sequenced in a study of CD8+CD57+ T cells in acquired aplastic anemia. TCRdb used MiXCR to reprocess the reads, holding one entry per CDR3 protein. The sample contains under 250,000 distinct CDR3 sequences, more than 45% of which appear only once. Source material: sorted CD4+, CD8+, or CD8+CD57+ T cells (not recorded which) from PBMCs. Receptors originate from a human donor with aplastic anemia. Both conserved end residues are trimmed from each CDR3. Fields, in order: D gene, J gene, V gene, CDR3 protein. D genes are given only for firm matches.

D gene: .
J gene: TRBJ1-2
V gene: TRBV20-1
CDR3 protein: SASTRTTNYGYT

D gene: .
J gene: TRBJ2-3
V gene: TRBV7-9
CDR3 protein: ASSLAAEGREY

D gene: .
J gene: TRBJ2-7
V gene: TRBV7-6
CDR3 protein: ASSGQGVNYEQY

D gene: .
J gene: TRBJ2-7
V gene: TRBV28
CDR3 protein: ASSFHDD

D gene: TRBD2
J gene: TRBJ2-5
V gene: TRBV28
CDR3 protein: ASRDRTSGTIQETQY

D gene: .
J gene: TRBJ1-1
V gene: TRBV20-1
CDR3 protein: SAWVRNTEAF

D gene: TRBD1
J gene: TRBJ2-5
V gene: TRBV6-5
CDR3 protein: ASSLTQTGDKETQY

D gene: TRBD2
J gene: TRBJ2-7
V gene: TRBV10-3
CDR3 protein: AISESGRVFDEQY

D gene: TRBD1
J gene: TRBJ1-1
V gene: TRBV12-3/TRBV12-4
CDR3 protein: ASSLFDRANTEAF

D gene: .
J gene: TRBJ1-1
V gene: TRBV24-1
CDR3 protein: ATIDGQTESAEAF

D gene: TRBD2
J gene: TRBJ2-1
V gene: TRBV2
CDR3 protein: ASSESGLGGGDNEQF

D gene: .
J gene: TRBJ2-7
V gene: TRBV2
CDR3 protein: ASIPGPEGSYEQY

D gene: TRBD2
J gene: TRBJ2-3
V gene: TRBV29-1
CDR3 protein: SVELGGEGDTQY

D gene: TRBD1
J gene: TRBJ2-3
V gene: TRBV14
CDR3 protein: ASSQTTGQGISQGRTDTQY

D gene: .
J gene: TRBJ1-2
V gene: TRBV28
CDR3 protein: ASSLAGAYYGYT

D gene: .
J gene: TRBJ2-5
V gene: TRBV15
CDR3 protein: ATSSDSTETQC

D gene: .
J gene: TRBJ2-7
V gene: TRBV12-3/TRBV12-4
CDR3 protein: ASGRGPRMSSYEQY

D gene: .
J gene: TRBJ1-2
V gene: TRBV10-3
CDR3 protein: ASSESQGSGGYT

D gene: .
J gene: TRBJ1-6
V gene: TRBV6-2/TRBV6-3
CDR3 protein: ASRPFSGDSPLH

D gene: TRBD1
J gene: TRBJ2-7
V gene: TRBV4-1
CDR3 protein: ASSQVGQSYEQY

D gene: .
J gene: TRBJ1-1
V gene: TRBV7-9
CDR3 protein: ASSSQGKAF

D gene: TRBD1
J gene: TRBJ1-3
V gene: TRBV7-9
CDR3 protein: ASSSQDRASVNTIY

D gene: .
J gene: TRBJ2-7
V gene: TRBV25-1
CDR3 protein: ASSAGGSDEQY

D gene: .
J gene: TRBJ2-7
V gene: TRBV20-1
CDR3 protein: SARRDFSSYEQY

D gene: .
J gene: TRBJ1-2
V gene: TRBV20-1
CDR3 protein: SARDLGRYT

D gene: TRBD2
J gene: TRBJ2-7
V gene: TRBV9
CDR3 protein: ASSVSGLRDEQY

D gene: TRBD2
J gene: TRBJ2-2
V gene: TRBV20-1
CDR3 protein: SARASGKDSGELF

D gene: TRBD1
J gene: TRBJ1-1
V gene: TRBV5-1
CDR3 protein: ASSSGQAGTVNTEAF

D gene: .
J gene: TRBJ2-7
V gene: TRBV27
CDR3 protein: ASSLVPSYEQY

D gene: .
J gene: TRBJ1-2
V gene: TRBV19
CDR3 protein: ASSIARGYT

D gene: TRBD2
J gene: TRBJ2-1
V gene: TRBV25-1
CDR3 protein: ASRDGGLGWNEQF

D gene: .
J gene: TRBJ1-5
V gene: TRBV29-1
CDR3 protein: SVGDGNQPQH

D gene: .
J gene: TRBJ2-3
V gene: TRBV12-3/TRBV12-4
CDR3 protein: ASSVAISTDTQY

D gene: TRBD2
J gene: TRBJ2-7
V gene: TRBV2
CDR3 protein: ASSDGASGGVDEQY

D gene: .
J gene: TRBJ2-1
V gene: TRBV15
CDR3 protein: ATSGGSSYNEQF

D gene: TRBD1
J gene: TRBJ2-6
V gene: TRBV30
CDR3 protein: AWSVDRGTGANALT

D gene: TRBD2
J gene: TRBJ2-3
V gene: TRBV28
CDR3 protein: ASSLRVAGGSTDTQY

D gene: .
J gene: TRBJ1-3
V gene: TRBV9
CDR3 protein: ASSVVGGGNTIY

D gene: TRBD2
J gene: TRBJ2-5
V gene: TRBV6-2/TRBV6-3
CDR3 protein: ASSALRRAGKETQY

D gene: .
J gene: TRBJ1-5
V gene: TRBV10-3
CDR3 protein: AISPNNQPQH

D gene: .
J gene: TRBJ1-6
V gene: TRBV4-3
CDR3 protein: ASSQDSGGNNSPLH

D gene: .
J gene: TRBJ1-1
V gene: TRBV7-9
CDR3 protein: ASSSAGNKAF

D gene: .
J gene: TRBJ2-1
V gene: TRBV25-1
CDR3 protein: ASSESWGRPDNEQF

D gene: .
J gene: TRBJ1-1
V gene: TRBV2
CDR3 protein: ASYAGATEAF

D gene: .
J gene: TRBJ2-3
V gene: TRBV7-9
CDR3 protein: ASTQGGTDTQY

D gene: TRBD1
J gene: TRBJ2-7
V gene: TRBV10-1
CDR3 protein: ASSDSRTGLYEQY

D gene: .
J gene: TRBJ1-2
V gene: TRBV6-6
CDR3 protein: ASSYNGYT

D gene: .
J gene: TRBJ2-5
V gene: TRBV19
CDR3 protein: ASARGGYQETQY

D gene: .
J gene: TRBJ2-6
V gene: TRBV7-8
CDR3 protein: ASRTNADGESRNVLT

D gene: .
J gene: TRBJ2-3
V gene: TRBV7-8
CDR3 protein: ASSLARAGRTSTDTQY

D gene: TRBD1
J gene: TRBJ1-1
V gene: TRBV19
CDR3 protein: ASSIEGGPGTEAF

D gene: TRBD1
J gene: TRBJ1-3
V gene: TRBV9
CDR3 protein: ASSVDPQGGTGNTIY

D gene: TRBD2
J gene: TRBJ2-5
V gene: TRBV7-2
CDR3 protein: ASSLTGRGALQETQY

D gene: TRBD1
J gene: TRBJ1-2
V gene: TRBV7-3
CDR3 protein: ASSSQRDRVNYGYT

D gene: .
J gene: TRBJ1-6
V gene: TRBV20-1
CDR3 protein: SARAENSNSPLH